One and the same sample provided the 18 T cell receptor beta chains below, sequenced in a study of cytomegalovirus exposure and HLA in healthy donors. Amplification used 60 Vbeta primers and 13 Jbeta primers. Assay: immunoSEQ multiplex PCR; the TCRdb copy retains only in-frame clones and omits some. The table shows about 120,000 clones, with 50% to 75% occurring only once. Sequencing was performed on PBMCs. The receptors here all came from a woman aged 40 to 55 in good health and CMV-seropositive.

This clone appeared a single time. The chain recombines TRBV6-1 with TRBJ2-3; perhaps TRBD2 as D (6 bases). V shed 7 bases and J shed 7 bases, with 12 bases lying between them. CDR1 is MNHNS and CDR2 is SASEGT in the germline V gene. This CDR3 spans 12 amino acids. The chain's CDR3 is CASTTLAYTQYF. The CDR3 coding sequence is TGTGCCAGCACCACACTAGCTTATACGCAGTATTTT.

This chain uses TRBV28 with TRBJ2-7; 12 nucleotides align to TRBD2. Trimming took 4 bases from V and 3 from J; bases not matched to a gene: 4. In germline, CDR1 is MDHEN, CDR2 SYDVKM. CDR3 length: 15 residues. CDR3 DNA sequence: TGTGCCAGCAGTTCGACTAGCGGGAGTCTCTACGAGCAGTACTTC. It translates to CASSSTSGSLYEQYF.

This clone appeared once. The chain joins TRBV5-1 to TRBJ2-7; TRBD2 aligns across 9 bases. The J call could be wrong; TRBJ2-5 is a better fit for the DNA end. Germline V gives CDR1 SGHRS, CDR2 YFSETQ. There are 15 residues in the CDR3. The CDR3 here is CASSRASGERETQYF. Here the CDR3 DNA reads TGCGCCAGCAGTCGGGCTAGCGGGGAAAGAGAGACCCAGTACTTC.

This sequence joins TRBV6-6 and TRBJ1-5, with D perhaps TRBD1 (6 bases). The CDR3 sequence is 15 residues long. In germline, CDR1 is MNHNY, CDR2 SVGAGI (reference sequence). Trimming removed 1 base at V and 7 bases at J, with 14 bases between. The CDR3 nucleotides are TGTGCCAGCAGTTACTTACAACAGGGTAACCAGCCCCAGCATTTT. This translates into CASSYLQQGNQPQHF.

The chain carries TRBV19 and TRBJ1-1; no clear D gene. The CDR3 extends over 14 amino acids. Trimming removed 4 bases at V and 4 bases at J, with 13 bases between. Germline loops: CDR1 LNHDA, CDR2 SQIVND (reference sequence). The CDR3 nucleotides are TGTGCCAGTAGTAGGAAACCGACTTCCACTGAAGCTTTCTTT. Translated: CASSRKPTSTEAFF.

The chain carries TRBV5-6 and TRBJ2-5; perhaps TRBD2 as D (7 bases). The germline gives CDR1 SGHDT, CDR2 YYEEEE. Trimming removed 4 bases from V and 0 bases from J, with 16 bases in between. The CDR3 runs 16 residues. The CDR3 reads CASSLGASGYQETQYF. CDR3 coding DNA: TGTGCCAGCAGCCTGGGGGCTAGCGGCTACCAAGAGACCCAGTACTTC.

The V gene is TRBV7-6, the J gene TRBJ2-7; D is unclear. The CDR3 length is 15 residues. Germline V gene lookup returns CDR1 SGHVS and CDR2 FNYEAQ. The V and J ends lost 5 bases and 3 bases respectively, with 17 bases between them. The CDR3 DNA reads as TGTGCCAGCAGCCCCGCGCTTGGTTCAAACTACGAGCAGTACTTC. Translating gives CASSPALGSNYEQYF. The full variable domain, with the rest looked up from reference TRBV7-6 and TRBJ2-7, is GAGVSQSPRYKVTKRGQDVALRCDPISGHVSLYWYRQALGQGPEFLTYFNYEAQQDKSGLPNDRFSAERPEGSISTLTIQRTEQRDSAMYRCASSPALGSNYEQYFGPGTRLTVT.

The rearrangement joins TRBV19 to TRBJ1-6; 8 nucleotides align to TRBD1. J lost 8 bases, V lost 7 bases, and 7 bases had no gene match. Germline V gene sequence: CDR1 LNHDA, CDR2 SQIVND (reference sequence). The CDR3 is 14 residues long. Here the CDR3 reads CASTTGTGHSPLHF. The CDR3 DNA reads TGTGCCAGTACCACCGGGACAGGTCATTCACCCCTCCACTTT.

This clone was observed a handful of times. The chain couples TRBV2 to TRBJ1-4; D not certain. The CDR3 has 14 amino acids. V lost 6 bases and J lost 8, with 16 bases in between. Germline CDR1 SNHLY, CDR2 FYNNEI. DNA for the CDR3: TGTGCCAGCAGGATGACCGAGGGAGGAGAAAAACTGTTTTTT. Its protein is CASRMTEGGEKLFF.

This chain uses TRBV19 with TRBJ1-5, with 12 bases identical to TRBD1. The CDR3 is made up of 14 amino acids. Germline V lookup: CDR1 LNHDA, CDR2 SQIVND (reference sequence). J lost 7 bases, V lost 8 bases, and 6 bases had no gene match. This chain's CDR3 is CASPGQGAWQPQHF. The CDR3 nucleotides are TGTGCCAGTCCGGGACAGGGGGCTTGGCAGCCCCAGCATTTT.

This clone has a handful of counts. V is TRBV6-5 and J is TRBJ2-1, with D unresolved. Trimming removed 1 base at V and 10 bases at J, with 11 bases between. Germline V gene data show CDR1 as MNHEY and CDR2 as SVGAGI. CDR3 length: 13 amino acids. The CDR3, as DNA: TGTGCCAGCAGTTACTTCCGCACAGCCGAGCAGTTCTTC. This gives the protein CASSYFRTAEQFF.

To note about this clone: A junction end diverges from the germline sequence, so it may reflect a read error. This rearrangement joins TRBV7-7 to TRBJ2-7, with D possibly matching TRBD2 (6 bases). The germline V gene encodes CDR1 SSHAT and CDR2 FNYEAQ (reference sequence). The CDR3 spans 11 residues. In DNA form, the CDR3 reads TGTGCTAGCAGCTCCGGGACTCGGCAGTACTTC. This encodes CASSSGTRQYF.

CDR3 coding DNA: TGCGCCAGCAGTCACAAAGTGAGCGGGTTTTGGCAAGAGACCCAGTACTTC. This encodes CASSHKVSGFWQETQYF. The V call is TRBV23-1, the J call TRBJ2-5; weak D call: TRBD2 (6 bases). TRBV23-1 has ORF status, its function being uncertain. V was clipped by 3 bases and J by 2 bases, with 19 bases between them. This CDR3 has 17 amino acids.

V usage is TRBV7-9 and J usage is TRBJ1-3, with D hard to call. There are 14 residues in the CDR3. Trimming took off 0 bases at V and 8 bases at J, with 11 bases between the two ends. Germline V gene data show CDR1 as SEHNR and CDR2 as FQNEAQ (reference sequence). DNA of the CDR3: TGTGCCAGCAGCTTAGCGTTACGGGGTGACACCATATATTTT. It specifies CASSLALRGDTIYF.

The genes are TRBV25-1 and TRBJ2-3, with 10 bases lining up with TRBD2. Unmatched junction bases numbered 8, after V lost 3 bases and J lost 2 bases. CDR3 length: 17 residues. Germline CDR1 reads MGHDK; CDR2 reads SYGVNS. The CDR3 loop reads CASSDSRLAGPTDTQYF. Here the CDR3 DNA reads TGTGCCAGCAGTGACTCCAGACTAGCGGGTCCCACAGATACGCAGTATTTT.

This chain connects TRBV18 to TRBJ2-1; TRBD2 matches at 8 bases. Losses at the gene ends were 2 bases for V and 9 bases for J; bases not matched to a gene: 6. CDR1 and CDR2 from the germline V gene are KGHSH and LQKENI. The CDR3 is 14 amino acids. CDR3 region: CASSPVREGSEQFF. For the CDR3, the DNA is TGTGCCAGCTCACCAGTCCGGGAGGGCAGTGAGCAGTTCTTC.

The chain has TRBV12-5 and TRBJ1-1, with TRBD1 as a possible D gene (5 bases). Germline CDR1 is LGHNT and CDR2 is FRNRAP. The length of the CDR3 is 17 residues. The V end was cut by 5 bases, the J end by 0 bases, with 19 bases between. The CDR3 DNA reads as TGTGCTAGTGGTCCGGTGGGGCAACCAGGCTTGAACACTGAAGCTTTCTTT. Protein: CASGPVGQPGLNTEAFF.

This clone was seen more than once but under ten times. The chain uses TRBV6-6 and TRBJ1-2, with TRBD1 matching 8 bases. J lost 3 bases, V lost 4 bases, and 7 bases had no gene match. CDR3 size: 15 residues. CDR1 MNHNY and CDR2 SVGAGI come from the germline V gene (reference sequence). The CDR3, as DNA: TGTGCCAGCAGTTCATACTACAGGGGGGACTATGGCTACACCTTC. The encoded protein is CASSSYYRGDYGYTF.